This T cell receptor beta chain was observed in a study of T cells in Graves' hyperthyroidism and ophthalmopathy. Whole-study results and caveats: By a 13 V-J model, ophthalmopathy was set apart from stable hyperthyroidism.

CDR3 length: 15 residues. CDR1 is SGDLS, CDR2 YYNGEE, per germline. V was clipped by 0 bases and J by 5 bases, with 15 bases between them. The investigators amplified TCR beta CDR3 regions from RNA transcripts. An initial round of RT-PCR targeting the TCR CDR3 relied on the HTBI primer set. One entry per CDR3 protein, called by TCRdb with MiXCR from the multiplex PCR reads. The table records about 570,000 distinct CDR3 sequences, approximately 44% of them present only once. This clonotype was seen repeatedly, ten times or more. Its antigen is not known. This chain joins TRBV9 and TRBJ2-7, with D tentatively TRBD1 or TRBD2 (6 bases each). The clonotype was recovered from an adult woman with Graves' disease, either hyperthyroidism or ophthalmopathy (not recorded which). Sequencing was performed on peripheral blood or thyroid tissue (not recorded which). The CDR3 nucleotides read TGTGCCAGCAGCGTAGGGGGGGCCAGCACCCACGAGCAGTACTTC. Translated: CASSVGGASTHEQYF.